These 20 T cell receptor beta chains were sequenced from one sample in a study of cytotoxic CD8 clonotypes in ibrutinib-treated CLL. The protocol was immunoSEQ multiplex PCR, while the TCRdb copy is restricted to in-frame clones and leaves out a portion. The data hold 75,000 to 80,000 clones, with 75% to 90% observed a single time. The specimen comprised PBMCs, sampled after 24 months of ibrutinib treatment. The receptor set was obtained from a human donor with chronic lymphocytic leukemia.

V usage is TRBV6-5 and J usage is TRBJ2-7; D gene unclear. The V gene lost 2 bases and the J gene lost 5 bases, with 7 bases spanning the gap. The germline gives CDR1 MNHEY, CDR2 SVGAGI. The CDR3 length is 12 residues. CDR3 region: CASSYEGNEQYF. The CDR3 DNA reads as TGTGCCAGCAGTTACGAAGGGAACGAGCAGTACTTC.

The CDR3 sequence: CAIFSGYGYTF. CDR3 DNA: TGTGCCATCTTTTCGGGTTATGGCTACACCTTC. The chain recombines TRBV10-3 with TRBJ1-2; D not certain. This CDR3 is 11 amino acids long. Germline values: CDR1 ENHRY, CDR2 SYGVKD. Trimming shortened V by 8 bases and J by 5 bases, and 9 bases separated the two germline ends.

This chain uses TRBV15 with TRBJ1-1; D gene unclear. V was cut by 0 bases and J by 5 bases, with 7 bases left in between. The CDR3 contains 13 residues. CDR1 LNHNV and CDR2 YYDKDF come from the germline V gene (reference sequence). The CDR3 is CATSRDPQTEAFF. For the CDR3, the DNA is TGTGCCACCAGCAGAGATCCCCAAACTGAAGCTTTCTTT.

The chain recombines TRBV2 with TRBJ2-5; either TRBD1 or TRBD2 may supply D (5 bases each). The V end lost 4 bases, the J end lost 4 bases, and 19 bases lay between the germline ends. The CDR3 loop spans 16 amino acids. Germline loops: CDR1 SNHLY, CDR2 FYNNEI. Here the CDR3 DNA reads TGTGCCAGCAGTGCACGCCGGGGCGGCTTGGGAGAGACCCAGTACTTC. This sequence encodes CASSARRGGLGETQYF.

The rearrangement joins TRBV11-2 to TRBJ2-1; 10 bases fit TRBD2. The J segment lost 2 bases and the V segment lost 4 bases, leaving 5 bases of the junction unmatched. Per germline, CDR1 SGHAT and CDR2 FQNNGV. This CDR3 comprises 16 residues. The CDR3 loop is CASSSRLAGPYNEQFF. In DNA form, the CDR3 reads TGTGCCAGCAGCTCAAGACTAGCGGGCCCCTACAATGAGCAGTTCTTC.

The gene calls are TRBV5-6 and TRBJ2-1; 10 bases align to TRBD2. Germline loops: CDR1 SGHDT, CDR2 YYEEEE. After removal of 0 bases from V and 9 bases from J, the junction contained 6 bases not matched to a gene. The CDR3 totals 15 residues. For the CDR3, the DNA is TGTGCCAGCAGCTTGGCCGGACTAGCGGACAGTGAGCAGTTCTTC. Amino acids: CASSLAGLADSEQFF.

V usage is TRBV9 and J usage is TRBJ2-5; TRBD2 is a possible D gene (5 bases). This CDR3 is built from 12 residues. Looked up from germline, CDR1 is SGDLS and CDR2 is YYNGEE. Trimming removed 6 bases at V and 5 bases at J, with 11 bases between. CDR3: CASTRTGETQYF. CDR3 DNA sequence: TGTGCCAGCACCCGGACTGGGGAGACCCAGTACTTC.

The J gene is TRBJ1-5, the V gene TRBV2; perhaps TRBD1 as D (5 bases). The germline CDR1 and CDR2 sequences are SNHLY and FYNNEI. V was pared by 1 base and J by 6 bases, with 13 bases between. There are 15 residues in the CDR3. Here the CDR3 DNA reads TGTGCCAGCAGTGAAGGGGGCAGGGCCGCTCAGCCCCAGCATTTT. This codes for CASSEGGRAAQPQHF.

The rearrangement joins TRBV10-2 to TRBJ2-5; TRBD2 aligns across 10 bases. Trimming cost V 6 bases and J 4 bases; bases outside gene matches: 2. Germline assignment: CDR1 WSHSY and CDR2 SAAADI. This CDR3 spans 13 amino acids. The CDR3 region is CASSRLAGETQYF. Written as DNA, the CDR3 is TGCGCCAGCAGCAGACTAGCGGGAGAGACCCAGTACTTC.

V gene TRBV28 combines with J gene TRBJ1-5; D is unresolved. V dropped 6 bases and J dropped 5 bases, with 8 bases sitting between them. The CDR3 is 12 amino acids. The germline gives CDR1 MDHEN, CDR2 SYDVKM. The CDR3 nucleotides are TGTGCCAGCAGCCCGGGTGATCAGCCCCAGCATTTT. The encoded protein is CASSPGDQPQHF.

The CDR3 reads CASSPLGQSSGNTIYF. CDR3 sequence (DNA): TGTGCCAGCAGCCCACTCGGACAGAGCTCTGGAAACACCATATATTTT. The V and J genes are TRBV27 and TRBJ1-3; a possible D gene is TRBD1 (6 bases). CDR1 is MNHEY and CDR2 is SMNVEV in the germline V gene (reference sequence). Trimming took off 6 bases at V and 0 bases at J, with 15 bases between the two ends. The CDR3 spans 16 residues.

The V and J genes are TRBV5-1 and TRBJ2-7; no clear D gene. There are 14 residues in the CDR3. Per germline, CDR1 SGHRS and CDR2 YFSETQ. V lost 0 bases, J lost 2 bases, and 9 bases lay in between. The CDR3 coding sequence is TGCGCCAGCAGCTTGGCCGTGGGTCCCTACGAGCAGTACTTC. Translated: CASSLAVGPYEQYF.

The V call is TRBV6-1, the J call TRBJ2-5, with 8 bases lining up with TRBD2. The V gene end was trimmed by 8 bases and the J gene end by 5 bases; junction bases not matched to a gene: 13. Per the germline V gene, CDR1 is MNHNS and CDR2 is SASEGT. The CDR3 contains 15 residues. The DNA of the CDR3 is TGTGCCAGCGGGCTAGCGGGCTGGGAAGTGGAGACCCAGTACTTC. It codes for CASGLAGWEVETQYF.

The chain recombines TRBV6-5 with TRBJ2-5; no clear D. Trimming stripped 0 bases from V and 0 bases from J, with 11 bases between. The germline V gene has CDR1 MNHEY and CDR2 SVGAGI. There are 16 residues in the CDR3. CDR3 in DNA: TGTGCCAGCAGTTACTCACCCGACAAATACCAAGAGACCCAGTACTTC. Translated: CASSYSPDKYQETQYF.

The V call is TRBV6-1, the J call TRBJ2-1; the D gene is possibly TRBD1 (5 bases). The CDR3 contains 13 residues. Trimming stripped 8 bases from V and 1 base from J, with 9 bases between. Germline values: CDR1 MNHNS, CDR2 SASEGT. The CDR3, as DNA: TGTGCCAGCGGGGCTAGATCCTACAATGAGCAGTTCTTC. Its protein is CASGARSYNEQFF.

The J gene is TRBJ2-5, the V gene TRBV11-3; the D gene could be TRBD1 or TRBD2 (5 bases each). Germline V gene lookup returns CDR1 SGHNT and CDR2 YENEEA. The CDR3 is made up of 15 amino acids. V was clipped by 5 bases and J by 1 base, with 14 bases between them. CDR3 sequence: CASSRRELGQETQYF. Here the CDR3 DNA reads TGTGCCAGCAGCCGCAGGGAGTTAGGCCAAGAGACCCAGTACTTC. Full variable domain (remainder filled in from reference TRBV11-3 and TRBJ2-5): EAGVVQSPRYKIIEKKQPVAFWCNPISGHNTLYWYLQNLGQGPELLIRYENEEAVDDSQLPKDRFSAERLKGVDSTLKIQPAELGDSAVYLCASSRRELGQETQYFGPGTRLLVL.

Concerning this clone itself: Sequence at one end of the junction differs from germline and may be a read error. The rearrangement uses TRBV28 and TRBJ2-7, with a weak D call TRBD1 (5 bases). The CDR3 loop spans 15 amino acids. Germline CDR1 is MDHEN and CDR2 is SYDVKM. Written as DNA, the CDR3 is TGTGCCAGCAGTTCCAGGGTGGGTTACTCCGACGAGCAGTACTTC. This translates into CASSSRVGYSDEQYF.

The rearrangement joins TRBV15 to TRBJ2-3, with 7 positions matching TRBD2. Germline trimming cut 8 bases from V and 2 bases from J; bases unmatched to any gene: 7. The CDR3 runs 14 residues. The germline V gene encodes CDR1 LNHNV and CDR2 YYDKDF (reference sequence). The CDR3: CATGGTIHTDTQYF. In nucleotides, the CDR3 is TGTGCCACCGGAGGGACTATTCACACAGATACGCAGTATTTT.

V gene TRBV6-1 combines with J gene TRBJ1-5, with D hard to call. The CDR3 spans 11 residues. In germline, CDR1 is MNHNS, CDR2 SASEGT. V was cut by 2 bases and J by 6 bases, with 2 bases left in between. This CDR3 reads CASSEFQPQHF. As DNA, the CDR3 is TGTGCCAGCAGTGAATTTCAGCCCCAGCATTTT.

The CDR3 nucleotides are TGTGCCAGCAGTGAAGCGCTCGGGACAGGGGAGGGAGCTTTCTTT. Its protein is CASSEALGTGEGAFF. This chain connects TRBV2 to TRBJ1-1, with 10 nucleotides matching TRBD1. The CDR3 is 15 residues long. Per germline, CDR1 SNHLY and CDR2 FYNNEI. The V and J ends lost 0 bases and 10 bases, in that order; junction bases with no gene match: 8.